This is a list of T cell receptor beta chains from one sample in a study of cytomegalovirus exposure and HLA in healthy donors. TCRdb's table, derived via immunoSEQ multiplex PCR, lists solely in-frame clones and lacks some. The sample shows under 200,000 clones, 75% to 90% of them seen only once. Sequencing used PBMCs. The receptors originated from a human donor in good health. CDR3s include the opening cysteine and the closing phenylalanine or tryptophan. Fields, in order: V gene, clone size, J gene, D gene, CDR3 protein, CDR3 DNA. D genes are given only for firm matches. Not all rows give a size; the values are once, few, many and, for expanded clones, a class.

V gene: TRBV5-1
clone size: NA
J gene: TRBJ2-1
D gene: TRBD1
CDR3 protein: CASSLASGGSYNEQFF
CDR3 DNA: TGCGCCAGCAGCTTGGCGTCAGGGGGCAGCTACAATGAGCAGTTCTTC

V gene: TRBV2
clone size: NA
J gene: TRBJ1-2
D gene: TRBD1
CDR3 protein: CASRRGLASNYGYTF
CDR3 DNA: TGTGCCAGCCGGAGGGGGCTAGCTTCTAACTATGGCTACACCTTC

V gene: TRBV5-5
clone size: NA
J gene: TRBJ1-1
D gene: NA
CDR3 protein: CASSKDRVEAFF
CDR3 DNA: TGTGCCAGCAGCAAAGACAGAGTTGAAGCTTTCTTT

V gene: TRBV7-2
clone size: NA
J gene: TRBJ2-5
D gene: NA
CDR3 protein: CASTINSEGWVETQYF
CDR3 DNA: TGTGCCAGCACCATCAACTCTGAGGGCTGGGTGGAGACCCAGTACTTC

V gene: TRBV7-2
clone size: NA
J gene: TRBJ1-6
D gene: TRBD1
CDR3 protein: CAIGQGNSPLHF
CDR3 DNA: TGTGCCATAGGACAGGGAAATTCACCCCTCCACTTT

V gene: TRBV7-3
clone size: NA
J gene: TRBJ2-1
D gene: TRBD2
CDR3 protein: CASSLSGGLRNEQFF
CDR3 DNA: TGTGCCAGCAGCCTAAGCGGGGGGCTAAGGAATGAGCAGTTCTTC

V gene: TRBV14
clone size: NA
J gene: TRBJ2-7
D gene: NA
CDR3 protein: CASSQRPFGGPYEQYF
CDR3 DNA: TGTGCCAGCAGCCAAAGACCCTTTGGAGGGCCCTACGAGCAGTACTTC

V gene: TRBV2
clone size: once
J gene: TRBJ2-7
D gene: TRBD1
CDR3 protein: CASKRGGGQYF
CDR3 DNA: TGTGCCAGCAAGCGAGGGGGCGGGCAGTACTTC

V gene: TRBV5-4
clone size: NA
J gene: TRBJ1-1
D gene: NA
CDR3 protein: CASSSLVGGGTEAFF
CDR3 DNA: TGTGCCAGCAGTAGCCTGGTCGGGGGAGGCACTGAAGCTTTCTTT

V gene: TRBV10-2
clone size: NA
J gene: TRBJ1-5
D gene: NA
CDR3 protein: CASSRGLDQPQHF
CDR3 DNA: TGCGCCAGCTCGAGGGGGTTGGATCAGCCCCAGCATTTT

V gene: TRBV6-5
clone size: once
J gene: TRBJ2-5
D gene: NA
CDR3 protein: CASSYDDFWSSATQYF
CDR3 DNA: TGTGCCAGCAGTTACGACGACTTTTGGAGCTCAGCAACCCAGTACTTC

V gene: TRBV28
clone size: NA
J gene: TRBJ2-7
D gene: NA
CDR3 protein: CASRPHASRYEQYF
CDR3 DNA: TGTGCCAGCAGACCCCATGCGTCTCGATACGAGCAGTACTTC

V gene: TRBV19
clone size: NA
J gene: TRBJ1-6
D gene: NA
CDR3 protein: CASSIVSTVGNSPLHF
CDR3 DNA: TGTGCCAGTAGTATAGTTTCGACTGTAGGAAATTCACCCCTCCACTTT

V gene: TRBV11-2
clone size: NA
J gene: TRBJ2-5
D gene: NA
CDR3 protein: CASSLEASSVETQYF
CDR3 DNA: TGTGCCAGCAGCTTAGAGGCTAGTAGCGTGGAGACCCAGTACTTC

V gene: TRBV9
clone size: NA
J gene: TRBJ2-3
D gene: TRBD2
CDR3 protein: CASSVAKGLAFASTDTQYF
CDR3 DNA: TGTGCCAGCAGCGTAGCTAAGGGACTAGCGTTCGCTAGCACAGATACGCAGTATTTT

V gene: TRBV28
clone size: few
J gene: TRBJ1-3
D gene: NA
CDR3 protein: CASSLAGGSGNTIYF
CDR3 DNA: TGTGCCAGCAGTTTGGCGGGGGGTTCTGGAAACACCATATATTTT

V gene: TRBV19
clone size: NA
J gene: TRBJ1-6
D gene: NA
CDR3 protein: CASSMQVIDNSPLHF
CDR3 DNA: TGTGCCAGTAGTATGCAGGTCATAGATAATTCACCCCTCCACTTT

V gene: TRBV25-1
clone size: NA
J gene: TRBJ1-3
D gene: TRBD1
CDR3 protein: CASAGTGANTIYF
CDR3 DNA: TGTGCCAGCGCGGGGACAGGGGCAAACACCATATATTTT

V gene: TRBV11-3
clone size: NA
J gene: TRBJ2-7
D gene: TRBD1
CDR3 protein: CASSFEGTGGGEQYF
CDR3 DNA: TGTGCCAGCAGCTTTGAGGGGACAGGGGGTGGCGAGCAGTACTTC

V gene: TRBV11-3
clone size: NA
J gene: TRBJ1-1
D gene: TRBD1
CDR3 protein: CASSLDGGRGIGRNTEAFF
CDR3 DNA: TGTGCCAGCAGCTTAGATGGAGGCAGGGGGATCGGAAGGAACACTGAAGCTTTCTTT

V gene: TRBV2
clone size: NA
J gene: TRBJ2-5
D gene: TRBD2
CDR3 protein: CASRHRGEQETQYF
CDR3 DNA: TGTGCCAGCAGGCATCGGGGGGAACAAGAGACCCAGTACTTC

V gene: TRBV7-9
clone size: NA
J gene: TRBJ2-7
D gene: TRBD1
CDR3 protein: CAETGGNSYEQYF
CDR3 DNA: TGTGCCGAGACAGGGGGTAACTCCTACGAGCAGTACTTC

V gene: TRBV5-1
clone size: once
J gene: TRBJ2-7
D gene: NA
CDR3 protein: CASSLTAGEQYF
CDR3 DNA: TGCGCCAGCAGCTTAACAGCGGGCGAGCAGTACTTC

V gene: TRBV7-9
clone size: NA
J gene: TRBJ2-5
D gene: NA
CDR3 protein: CASSFRAGQKETQYF
CDR3 DNA: TGTGCCAGCAGCTTTCGTGCGGGACAGAAAGAGACCCAGTACTTC

V gene: TRBV7-2
clone size: NA
J gene: TRBJ2-3
D gene: TRBD2
CDR3 protein: CASSSRPGLGTDTQYF
CDR3 DNA: TGTGCCAGCAGCTCCAGACCGGGACTAGGCACAGATACGCAGTATTTT

V gene: TRBV5-1
clone size: NA
J gene: TRBJ2-7
D gene: TRBD1
CDR3 protein: CASSPPSTGQYEQYF
CDR3 DNA: TGCGCCAGCAGCCCCCCCTCGACAGGGCAATACGAGCAGTACTTC

V gene: TRBV6-1
clone size: NA
J gene: TRBJ2-1
D gene: TRBD2
CDR3 protein: CASIQGLAGAGEQFF
CDR3 DNA: TGTGCCAGCATCCAGGGACTAGCGGGGGCGGGTGAGCAGTTCTTC

V gene: TRBV6-1
clone size: NA
J gene: TRBJ2-7
D gene: NA
CDR3 protein: CASSEASSYEQYF
CDR3 DNA: TGTGCCAGCAGTGAAGCGTCTTCCTACGAGCAGTACTTC

V gene: TRBV18
clone size: NA
J gene: TRBJ2-5
D gene: TRBD1
CDR3 protein: CASSPPGQGGGETQYF
CDR3 DNA: TGTGCCAGCTCACCACCCGGACAGGGAGGCGGGGAGACCCAGTACTTC